This entry lists 31 T cell receptor beta chains sequenced from one sample in a study of T cells in Graves' hyperthyroidism and ophthalmopathy. The TCR beta CDR3 regions underwent amplification using RNA transcripts as the source. Using the HTBI primer set, a first-round RT-PCR was run on the TCR CDR3. Via MiXCR, TCRdb re-called the multiplex PCR reads, giving one row per CDR3 protein. Found here are 300,000 to 450,000 distinct CDR3 sequences, about 15% of them singletons; the top ten hold 32%. Sequencing was carried out using blood. These receptors were taken from a woman younger than 45 with Graves' hyperthyroidism.

On this clonotype: A much larger clone lies a single base off, so this may be a read error. The chain links TRBV25-1 to TRBJ1-4; TRBD1 agrees at 9 bases. Germline CDR1 is MGHDK and CDR2 is SYGVNS. CDR3 length: 14 residues. The J segment lost 10 bases and the V segment lost 2 bases, leaving 5 bases of the junction unmatched. CDR3 coding DNA: TGTGCCAGCAGTGAAGGGACAGGGTTGGGAAAACTGTTTTTT. Protein sequence: CASSEGTGLGKLFF.

This clonotype was seen many times. The rearrangement uses TRBV7-2 and TRBJ2-1; 10 bases fit TRBD2. Trimming cost V 5 bases and J 7 bases; bases outside gene matches: 17. CDR1 and CDR2 (germline): SGHTA, FQGNSA. CDR3 size: 18 residues. CDR3 amino acids: CASSLRVAGGILRNEQFF. The CDR3 nucleotides are TGTGCCAGCAGCCTAAGGGTAGCGGGAGGAATACTAAGGAATGAGCAGTTCTTC.

In its sample, this clonotype was seen many times. The rearrangement uses TRBV7-9 and TRBJ2-7, with TRBD2 matching over 10 bases. The V gene end was trimmed by 4 bases and the J gene end by 4 bases; junction bases not matched to a gene: 4. The CDR3 loop spans 14 amino acids. Germline CDR1 and CDR2: SEHNR and FQNEAQ (reference sequence). The CDR3 DNA reads as TGTGCCAGCAGCTCGAGGACTAGCGGATACGAGCAGTACTTC. The encoded protein is CASSSRTSGYEQYF.

This clonotype has a count of ten or more. The V gene is TRBV18, the J gene TRBJ2-6; D is perhaps TRBD2 (5 bases). The CDR3 length is 14 residues. V was trimmed by 2 bases and J by 12 bases, leaving 14 bases between them. Germline CDR1 and CDR2: KGHSH and LQKENI. The CDR3 sequence: CASSPAEASAVLTF. DNA for the CDR3: TGTGCCAGCTCACCAGCGGAGGCCTCCGCCGTCCTGACTTTC.

V usage is TRBV4-1 and J usage is TRBJ2-2; perhaps TRBD1 as D (6 bases). V was clipped by 1 base and J by 7 bases, with 16 bases between them. The CDR3 length is 16 residues. In germline, CDR1 is MGHRA, CDR2 YSYEKL. This chain's CDR3 is CASSQGGGKAGGELFF. For the CDR3, the DNA is TGCGCCAGCAGCCAAGGAGGGGGAAAGGCAGGCGGGGAGCTGTTTTTT.

The rearrangement uses TRBV11-2 and TRBJ1-3, with D hard to call. The V and J ends lost 4 bases and 1 base respectively, with 20 bases between them. The CDR3 has 18 residues. CDR1 and CDR2 (germline): SGHAT, FQNNGV. CDR3 bases: TGTGCCAGCAGCTCCCTCGGACGGACCCCTCCTTCTGGAAACACCATATATTTT. It specifies CASSSLGRTPPSGNTIYF.

This clonotype was seen a few times. The genes are TRBV6-5 and TRBJ1-5; D gene uncertain. Trimming took off 0 bases at V and 6 bases at J, with 9 bases between the two ends. This CDR3 comprises 14 residues. The germline V gene encodes CDR1 MNHEY and CDR2 SVGAGI. CDR3 in amino acids: CASSYSAGGQPQHF. CDR3 DNA sequence: TGTGCCAGCAGTTACTCTGCAGGCGGTCAGCCCCAGCATTTT.

The table lists this clonotype with many counts. The V call is TRBV7-9, the J call TRBJ1-1; D ambiguous. Trimming took off 1 base at V and 0 bases at J, with 9 bases between the two ends. Germline V gene sequence: CDR1 SEHNR, CDR2 FQNEAQ (reference sequence). The CDR3 spans 15 residues. The CDR3 loop reads CASSLDGTMNTEAFF. The CDR3 DNA is TGTGCCAGCAGCTTAGACGGTACGATGAACACTGAAGCTTTCTTT.

The chain recombines TRBV27 with TRBJ1-1; tentative D call: TRBD1 (5 bases). V lost 2 bases to trimming and J lost 1 base, with 11 bases between them. CDR1 and CDR2 (germline): MNHEY, SMNVEV (reference sequence). This CDR3 comprises 15 residues. CDR3 sequence reads: CASSLAGPSNTEAFF. The DNA of the CDR3 is TGTGCCAGCAGTTTAGCGGGACCCTCGAACACTGAAGCTTTCTTT.

Of note for this clonotype: Just one base apart from a much larger clone, this may be a read error. The V call is TRBV7-9, the J call TRBJ2-1; no clear D gene. Germline loops: CDR1 SEHNR, CDR2 FQNEAQ (reference sequence). The CDR3 totals 12 residues. Here the CDR3 reads CASSLRWDEQSF. CDR3 sequence (DNA): TGTGCCAGCAGCCTAAGGTGGGATGAGCAGTCCTTC.

This clonotype has more than one count but fewer than ten. V usage is TRBV3-1 and J usage is TRBJ2-5; D is possibly TRBD2 (6 bases). Trimming stripped 0 bases from V and 3 bases from J, with 11 bases between. There are 15 residues in the CDR3. CDR1 LGHDT and CDR2 YNNKEL come from the germline V gene (reference sequence). CDR3 region: CASSQEGRTKETQYF. The CDR3 bases are TGTGCCAGCAGCCAAGAGGGAAGGACTAAAGAGACCCAGTACTTC.

The chain joins TRBV28 to TRBJ1-1, with TRBD1 as a possible D gene (5 bases). The CDR3 totals 18 residues. Germline loops: CDR1 MDHEN, CDR2 SYDVKM. The V and J ends lost 5 bases and 1 base respectively, with 23 bases between them. The CDR3 is CASSQPGRQPTGNTEAFF. CDR3 DNA: TGTGCCAGCAGTCAGCCGGGACGCCAACCGACGGGGAACACTGAAGCTTTCTTT.

In this sample, this clonotype turned up a few times. The chain links TRBV20-1 to TRBJ2-3; TRBD2 matches 14 bases. The CDR3 length is 17 residues. Germline lookup yields CDR1 DFQATT and CDR2 SNEGSKA (reference sequence). With 6 bases clipped from V and 1 base from J, the junction kept 9 bases outside the gene matches. The CDR3 sequence is CSAPTSGRDGGTDTQYF. The DNA for the CDR3 is TGCAGTGCCCCGACTAGCGGGAGGGATGGTGGCACAGATACGCAGTATTTT.

This clonotype came up many times. CDR3 in DNA: TGTGCCAGCACCAGAGAGGGGGGACAAGAGACCCAGTACTTC. Its translation: CASTREGGQETQYF. This chain joins TRBV12-3 or TRBV12-4 and TRBJ2-5; D is possibly TRBD1 or TRBD2 (6 bases each). The V and J ends lost 7 bases and 2 bases respectively, with 14 bases between them. The CDR3 extends over 14 amino acids.

This clonotype was seen a handful of times. The chain uses TRBV5-1 and TRBJ1-4; a weak D match, TRBD1 (6 bases). Germline lookup yields CDR1 SGHRS and CDR2 YFSETQ. V was cut by 0 bases and J by 8 bases, with 14 bases left in between. This CDR3 has 15 amino acids. CDR3 sequence reads: CASSLDRGGREKLFF. The CDR3 region has the DNA TGCGCCAGCAGCTTGGACAGAGGGGGACGAGAAAAACTGTTTTTT.

This chain uses TRBV6-1 with TRBJ2-7; 10 nucleotides match TRBD2. The CDR3 loop spans 14 amino acids. Trimming took 2 bases from V and 6 from J; bases not matched to a gene: 4. CDR1 and CDR2 (germline): MNHNS, SASEGT. CDR3 amino acids: CASSESGRAFEQYF. CDR3 nucleotides: TGTGCCAGCAGTGAAAGCGGGAGGGCCTTCGAGCAGTACTTC.

There are many counts of this clonotype. The V gene is TRBV12-3 or TRBV12-4, the J gene TRBJ2-7; TRBD2 aligns across 8 bases. V gave up 8 bases and J gave up 0 bases; unmatched junction bases: 9. The CDR3 is 15 residues long. CDR3 region: CASREGLADSYEQYF. The CDR3 DNA sequence: TGTGCCAGCCGGGAGGGGCTAGCGGACTCCTACGAGCAGTACTTC.

This clonotype was recorded many times. V and J are TRBV7-2 and TRBJ2-1, with no clear D. The CDR3 sequence is 13 residues long. The V gene's germline CDR1 is SGHTA and CDR2 FQGNSA. Deletions cut 5 bases from V and 8 bases from J, with 13 bases between. The chain's CDR3 is CASSRNQQYEQFF. CDR3 nucleotides: TGTGCCAGCAGCCGCAACCAACAGTATGAGCAGTTCTTC.

The sample holds many counts of this clonotype. The chain has TRBV6-1 and TRBJ1-1, with 12 bases matching TRBD1. Trimming cost V 7 bases and J 7 bases; bases outside gene matches: 7. CDR3 length equals 14 residues. Germline CDR1 and CDR2: MNHNS and SASEGT. CDR3 protein: CASIDRDRGLEAFF. For the CDR3, the DNA is TGTGCCAGCATCGACCGGGACAGGGGGCTTGAAGCTTTCTTT.

This clonotype was counted between two and nine times. A much larger clonotype is one base distant, so this may be a read error. The chain carries TRBV7-9 and TRBJ2-7, with unresolved D. Per germline, CDR1 SEHNR and CDR2 FQNEAQ (reference sequence). There are 16 residues in the CDR3. The CDR3 loop is CAGSLVGRSLLGEQYF. For the CDR3, the DNA is TGTGCCGGCAGCTTAGTTGGCAGGTCCCTCTTAGGCGAGCAGTACTTC. The entire variable domain, with the rest obtained from reference TRBV7-9 and TRBJ2-7, is as follows: DTGVSQNPRHKITKRGQNVTFRCDPISEHNRLYWYRQTLGQGPEFLTYFQNEAQLEKSRLLSDRFSAERPKGSFSTLEIQRTEQGDSAMYLCAGSLVGRSLLGEQYFGPGTRLTVT.

This clonotype was seen at least ten times. The DNA for the CDR3 is TGCAGTGCTAGTATTGCACAGAGCACAGATACGCAGTATTTT. It encodes CSASIAQSTDTQYF. V gene TRBV20-1 combines with J gene TRBJ2-3; D remains ambiguous. Trimming left V 3 bases short and J 0 bases short, with 10 bases between. This CDR3 is built from 14 residues. CDR1 DFQATT and CDR2 SNEGSKA come from the germline V gene (reference sequence).

In the case of this clonotype: A much larger clone sits a single nucleotide away, making a read error possible. The chain is built from TRBV30 and TRBJ2-7; 11 bases fit TRBD2. The trim removed 3 bases at V and 7 bases at J, leaving 2 bases unmatched. Germline CDR1 GTSNPN, CDR2 SVGIG (reference sequence). This CDR3 spans 12 amino acids. This chain's CDR3 is CAWRLAGDEQYF. The CDR3 DNA follows: TGTGCCTGGAGACTAGCGGGAGATGAGCAGTACTTC.

This clonotype was found many times. The V gene is TRBV6-1, the J gene TRBJ2-1; 11 nucleotides line up with TRBD2. Trimming removed 5 bases from V and 9 bases from J; junction bases left unmatched: 12. The CDR3 totals 16 residues. Per the germline V gene, CDR1 is MNHNS and CDR2 is SASEGT. The CDR3 DNA reads as TGTGCCAGCAGTTCCCGACTAGCGGGAATAGGCCGTGAGCAGTTCTTC. Encoded protein: CASSSRLAGIGREQFF.

The chain carries TRBV4-1 and TRBJ2-4; D is unresolved. This CDR3 has 14 residues. CDR1 and CDR2 from the germline V gene are MGHRA and YSYEKL. Trimming removed 0 bases from V and 9 bases from J, with 12 bases in between. CDR3 protein: CASSQDATSGIQYF. DNA for the CDR3: TGCGCCAGCAGCCAAGATGCCACGTCGGGCATTCAGTACTTC.

J is TRBJ2-7 and V is TRBV6-1, with D unclear. The V gene lost 3 bases and the J gene lost 7 bases, with 7 bases spanning the gap. Germline CDR1 MNHNS, CDR2 SASEGT. This CDR3 contains 11 residues. The CDR3 coding sequence is TGTGCCAGCAGTGACGTCGGTGAGCAGTACTTC. It translates to CASSDVGEQYF.

The gene calls are TRBV24-1 and TRBJ1-6; possibly TRBD1 for D (5 bases). Trimming removed 5 bases from V and 9 bases from J, with 10 bases in between. The V gene's germline CDR1 is KGHDR and CDR2 SFDVKD. This CDR3 is 13 amino acids long. Here the CDR3 reads CATSAGFRSPLHF. CDR3 DNA: TGTGCCACCAGTGCAGGGTTTCGTTCACCCCTCCACTTT.

This clonotype came up many times. The chain recombines TRBV28 with TRBJ1-1; 9 bases map to TRBD1. Germline-derived CDR1 and CDR2 are MDHEN and SYDVKM. The length of the CDR3 is 16 residues. V was pared by 5 bases and J by 3 bases, with 10 bases of the junction left unmatched. The CDR3: CASSRLGDRADTEAFF. CDR3 nucleotide sequence: TGTGCCAGCAGTAGGTTGGGGGACAGGGCCGACACTGAAGCTTTCTTT.

Notes on this clonotype: A clone one base away is much larger, so this may be a read error. V and J are TRBV4-1 and TRBJ2-1; 14 bases are a match to TRBD2. CDR3 size: 15 residues. Germline CDR1 is MGHRA and CDR2 is YSYEKL. V gave up 3 bases and J gave up 6 bases; unmatched junction bases: 1. CDR3 residues: CASSHGTSGSNEQFF. CDR3 DNA: TGCGCCAGCAGCCATGGGACTAGCGGGAGCAATGAGCAGTTCTTC.

In this sample, this clonotype turned up many times. The V call is TRBV2, the J call TRBJ2-5; 9 bases align to TRBD2. Losses at the gene ends were 5 bases for V and 5 bases for J; bases not matched to a gene: 6. CDR3 length equals 14 residues. CDR1 and CDR2 (germline): SNHLY, FYNNEI. The CDR3 loop reads CASSIAGVGETQYF. CDR3 nucleotides: TGTGCCAGCAGTATAGCGGGAGTGGGGGAGACCCAGTACTTC.

This clonotype was picked up many times. J is TRBJ2-3 and V is TRBV28; D is possibly TRBD2 (6 bases). Germline V gives CDR1 MDHEN, CDR2 SYDVKM. The CDR3 length is 12 residues. V lost 2 bases and J lost 9, with 9 bases in between. This CDR3 is CASSLPGLTQYF. DNA for the CDR3: TGTGCCAGCAGTTTACCGGGACTCACGCAGTATTTT.

This clonotype was seen more than once but under ten times. J is TRBJ1-1 and V is TRBV5-1, with D maybe TRBD1 (5 bases). The CDR3 consists of 14 residues. Trimming shortened V by 9 bases and J by 1 base, and 16 bases separated the two germline ends. Looked up from germline, CDR1 is SGHRS and CDR2 is YFSETQ. CDR3 region: CATQKEGTNTEAFF. The CDR3, as DNA: TGCGCCACCCAGAAGGAAGGGACGAACACTGAAGCTTTCTTT.